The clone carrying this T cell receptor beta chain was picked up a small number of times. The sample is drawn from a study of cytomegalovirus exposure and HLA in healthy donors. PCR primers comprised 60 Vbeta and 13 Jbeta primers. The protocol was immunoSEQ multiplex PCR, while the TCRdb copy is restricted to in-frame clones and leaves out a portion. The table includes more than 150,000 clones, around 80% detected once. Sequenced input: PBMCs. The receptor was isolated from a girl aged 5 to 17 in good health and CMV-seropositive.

CDR3 residues: CASGLPPQNTEAFF. CDR3 nucleotide sequence: TGTGCTAGTGGTTTGCCTCCACAGAACACTGAAGCTTTCTTT. The rearrangement joins TRBV12-5 to TRBJ1-1; D not certain. The V gene lost 2 bases and the J gene lost 1 base, with 8 bases spanning the gap. Per germline, CDR1 LGHNT and CDR2 FRNRAP. The length of the CDR3 is 14 residues.